What follows is one TCR beta chain and its context. This entry is derived from a study of blood T cell repertoires in COVID-19. Some clones are missing from TCRdb's copy, which holds only in-frame ones; the method was immunoSEQ multiplex PCR. Here the sample spans about 110,000 clones, 84% being singletons. V dropped 0 bases and J dropped 0 bases, with 12 bases sitting between them. Germline V gives CDR1 KGHSH, CDR2 LQKENI. The CDR3 loop spans 17 amino acids. The sequenced material came from peripheral blood. V usage is TRBV18 and J usage is TRBJ1-3; D remains ambiguous. The receptor was derived from a woman between 45 and 65 years old with acute or convalescent COVID-19. CDR3 amino acids: CASSPPARVFSGNTIYF. The DNA of the CDR3 is TGTGCCAGCTCACCACCGGCGCGGGTTTTCTCTGGAAACACCATATATTTT.